This T cell receptor (beta chain) was sequenced in a study of CD4 T cells in relation to SARS-CoV-2 and coronaviruses. Germline V lookup: CDR1 MNHEY, CDR2 SVGEGT. This CDR3 region has 14 residues. With 0 bases removed from V and 0 bases from J, the gap between germline ends came to 6 bases. Profiled with immunoSEQ multiplex PCR; TCRdb holds only in-frame clones, not every one. Seen here are about 60,000 clones, roughly nine tenths observed once, and the top ten hold about 0.4%. The origin of this receptor is an adult with COVID-19. The sequenced material came from naive CD4+ T cells from PBMCs. Subset: naive CD4+ T cells isolated by negative enrichment. The chain is built from TRBV6-2 or TRBV6-3 and TRBJ2-7, with D uncertain. The CDR3: CASSYSKGSYEQYF. The CDR3 coding sequence is TGTGCCAGCAGTTACTCCAAAGGCTCCTACGAGCAGTACTTC.